This T cell receptor (beta chain) comes out of a study of blood T cells in healthy people across ages. Findings and limits, study-wide: Relative to aged donors, long-lived donors carried more naive CD4+ cells and displayed higher diversity. Calculation of diversity from one million T cells yielded estimates considered to be underestimates.

With regard to this clonotype: What it binds is not known.

CDR3 length: 16 amino acids. V lost 2 bases to trimming and J lost 0 bases, with 14 bases between them. Germline CDR1 and CDR2: SGHRS and YFSETQ. The second PCR ran roughly 7 to 12 cycles with a sample-barcoded 5' primer and J-beta primers. TCRdb used MiXCR to reprocess the 5' RACE reads, holding one entry per CDR3 protein. The table lists about 730,000 distinct CDR3 sequences, roughly 47% of them singletons. The chain joins TRBV5-1 to TRBJ1-1; tentative D call: TRBD1 (5 bases). Sequenced input: blood. The receptor was isolated from a woman aged 55-70 years in good health. DNA for the CDR3: TGCGCCAGCAGCTTTAGGCCGACAGTGCTGAACACTGAAGCTTTCTTT. Translated: CASSFRPTVLNTEAFF.